This section outlines one T cell receptor (beta chain) sequence together with its context. The antigen is unknown. This entry is derived from a study of shared clonotypes between healthy human individuals. Study results and limitations: Represented diversity (both genetic and exposure-history) was limited by the small number of donors.

Template amounts of roughly 0.3 ug DNA, approximately 30,000 T cell genomes, were employed in unsorted PBMC replicate PCRs. The unsorted PBMC sample used ten immunoSEQ deep assay plates. Profiling relied on immunoSEQ multiplex PCR, and the TCRdb table lists in-frame clones only, not all of them. The data show hundreds of thousands of clones, with less than 80% seen just once and around 13% held by the top ten. There are 15 residues in the CDR3. Germline lookup yields CDR1 MDHEN and CDR2 SYDVKM. Trimming removed 7 bases from V and 6 bases from J, with 22 bases in between. The receptor was isolated from a woman in her thirties or forties in good health. Some clones in this sample may be carry-over from other donors' samples. The sample comprised PBMCs. The chain has TRBV28 and TRBJ2-7, with D perhaps TRBD1 (5 bases). DNA of the CDR3: TGTGCCAGCACCCCACCCGGCGACAGAGGTGGCGAGCAGTACTTC. As protein: CASTPPGDRGGEQYF.